These 2 T cell receptor beta chains share one sample of origin, sequenced in a study of hypomethylating agent response in myelodysplastic syndrome. Sequencing was performed with immunoSEQ multiplex PCR; in TCRdb, only in-frame clones are kept and a portion is missing. The sample shows some 5,900 clones, about 90% of them seen only once. Material: bone marrow, obtained before or after starting hypomethylating agent treatment for myelodysplastic syndrome (not recorded which). Receptor source: a human donor with myelodysplastic syndrome.

This clone was counted a few times. The chain's CDR3 is CASSVRSGEKFF. In nucleotides, the CDR3 is TGTGCCAGCAGCGTCAGGTCGGGCGAAAAGTTCTTC. This sequence joins TRBV9 and TRBJ2-1; D remains ambiguous. Germline loops: CDR1 SGDLS, CDR2 YYNGEE. V was shortened by 2 bases and J by 14 bases, with 14 bases between the two germline ends. The CDR3 runs 12 residues.

DNA for the CDR3: TGTGCCAGCAGTACCACGGCGACAGGGCTGGGGGAGACCCAGTACTTC. Amino acids: CASSTTATGLGETQYF. The J gene is TRBJ2-5, the V gene TRBV5-8; 7 bases agree with TRBD1. The J segment lost 5 bases and the V segment lost 5 bases, leaving 15 bases of the junction unmatched. The CDR3 extends over 16 amino acids. The V gene's germline CDR1 is SGHTS and CDR2 YDEGEE.